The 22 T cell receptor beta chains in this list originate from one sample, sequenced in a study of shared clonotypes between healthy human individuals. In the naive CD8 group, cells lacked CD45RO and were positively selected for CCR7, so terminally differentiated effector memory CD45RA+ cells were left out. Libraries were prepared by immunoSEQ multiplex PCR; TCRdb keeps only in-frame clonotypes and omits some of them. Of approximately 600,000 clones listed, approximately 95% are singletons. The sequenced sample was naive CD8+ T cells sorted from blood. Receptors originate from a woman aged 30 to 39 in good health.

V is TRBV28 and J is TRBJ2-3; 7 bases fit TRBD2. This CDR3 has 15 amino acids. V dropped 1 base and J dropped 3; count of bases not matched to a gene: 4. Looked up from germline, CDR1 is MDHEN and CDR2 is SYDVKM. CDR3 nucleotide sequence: TGTGCCAGCAGTTTATTAGCGGGCCAAACAGATACGCAGTATTTT. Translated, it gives CASSLLAGQTDTQYF.

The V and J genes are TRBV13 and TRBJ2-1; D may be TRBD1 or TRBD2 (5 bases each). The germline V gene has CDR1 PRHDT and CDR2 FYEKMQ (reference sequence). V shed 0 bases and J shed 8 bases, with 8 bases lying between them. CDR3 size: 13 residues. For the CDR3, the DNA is TGTGCCAGCAGCTTAGGGGGGGAGTATGAGCAGTTCTTC. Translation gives CASSLGGEYEQFF.

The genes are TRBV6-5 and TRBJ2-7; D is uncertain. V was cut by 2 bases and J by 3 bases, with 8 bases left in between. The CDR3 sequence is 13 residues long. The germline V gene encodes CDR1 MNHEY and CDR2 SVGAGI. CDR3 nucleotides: TGTGCCAGCAGTTACGATCTAAACTACGAGCAGTACTTC. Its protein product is CASSYDLNYEQYF.

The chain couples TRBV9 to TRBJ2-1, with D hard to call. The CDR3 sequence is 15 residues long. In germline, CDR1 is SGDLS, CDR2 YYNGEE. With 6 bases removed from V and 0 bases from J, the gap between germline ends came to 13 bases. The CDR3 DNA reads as TGTGCCAGCACCGCCCACGCCGGCTCCTACAATGAGCAGTTCTTC. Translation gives CASTAHAGSYNEQFF.

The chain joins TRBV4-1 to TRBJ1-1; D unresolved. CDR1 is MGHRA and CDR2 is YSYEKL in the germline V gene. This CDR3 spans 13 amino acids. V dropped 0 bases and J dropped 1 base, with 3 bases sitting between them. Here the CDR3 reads CASSQDSNTEAFF. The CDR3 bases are TGCGCCAGCAGCCAAGATTCGAACACTGAAGCTTTCTTT.

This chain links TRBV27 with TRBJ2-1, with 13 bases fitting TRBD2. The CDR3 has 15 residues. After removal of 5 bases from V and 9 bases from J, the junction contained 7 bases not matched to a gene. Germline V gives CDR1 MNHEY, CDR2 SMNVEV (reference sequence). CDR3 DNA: TGTGCCAGCAGTCCCGGGACTAGCGGGATGGGTGAGCAGTTCTTC. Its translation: CASSPGTSGMGEQFF.

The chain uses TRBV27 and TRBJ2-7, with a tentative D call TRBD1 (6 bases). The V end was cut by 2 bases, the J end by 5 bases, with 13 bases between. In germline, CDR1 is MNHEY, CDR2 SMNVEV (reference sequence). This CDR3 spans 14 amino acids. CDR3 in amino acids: CASSLLQGGNEQYF. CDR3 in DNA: TGTGCCAGCAGTTTACTACAGGGCGGCAACGAGCAGTACTTC.

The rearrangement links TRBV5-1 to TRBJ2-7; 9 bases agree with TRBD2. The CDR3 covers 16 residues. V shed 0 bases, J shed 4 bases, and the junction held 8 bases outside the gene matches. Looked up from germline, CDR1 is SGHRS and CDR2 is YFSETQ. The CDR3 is CASSLDGSGSSYEQYF. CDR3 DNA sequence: TGCGCCAGCAGCTTGGATGGTAGCGGGAGCTCGTACGAGCAGTACTTC.

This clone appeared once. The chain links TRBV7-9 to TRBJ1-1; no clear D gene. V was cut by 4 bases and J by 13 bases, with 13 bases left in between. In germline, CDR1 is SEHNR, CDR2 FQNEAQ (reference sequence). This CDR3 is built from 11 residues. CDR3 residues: CASSYGLGFFF. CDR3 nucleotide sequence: TGTGCCAGCAGCTATGGACTGGGTTTTTTCTTT.

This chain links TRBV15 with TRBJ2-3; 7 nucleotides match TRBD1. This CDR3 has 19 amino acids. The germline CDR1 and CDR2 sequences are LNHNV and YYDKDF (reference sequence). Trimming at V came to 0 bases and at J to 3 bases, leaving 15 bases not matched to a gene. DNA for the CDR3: TGTGCCACCAGCAGAGACCGGAAAATACGGGACAGATATACAGATACGCAGTATTTT. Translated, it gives CATSRDRKIRDRYTDTQYF. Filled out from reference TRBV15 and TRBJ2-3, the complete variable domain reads DAMVIQNPRYQVTQFGKPVTLSCSQTLNHNVMYWYQQKSSQAPKLLFHYYDKDFNNEADTPDNFQSRRPNTSFCFLDIRSPGLGDTAMYLCATSRDRKIRDRYTDTQYFGPGTRLTVL.

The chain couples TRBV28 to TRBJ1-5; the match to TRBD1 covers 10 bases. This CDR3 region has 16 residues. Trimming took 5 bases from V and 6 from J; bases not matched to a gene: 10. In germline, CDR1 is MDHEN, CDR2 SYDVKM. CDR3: CASSVTGTGVFQPQHF. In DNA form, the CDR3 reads TGTGCCAGCAGTGTTACCGGGACAGGGGTTTTTCAGCCCCAGCATTTT.

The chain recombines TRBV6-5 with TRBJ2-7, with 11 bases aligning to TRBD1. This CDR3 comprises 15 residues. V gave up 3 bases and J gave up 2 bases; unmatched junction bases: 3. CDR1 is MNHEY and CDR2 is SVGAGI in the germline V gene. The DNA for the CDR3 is TGTGCCAGCAGTTATGGGACAGGGGGTACCTACGAGCAGTACTTC. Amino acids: CASSYGTGGTYEQYF.

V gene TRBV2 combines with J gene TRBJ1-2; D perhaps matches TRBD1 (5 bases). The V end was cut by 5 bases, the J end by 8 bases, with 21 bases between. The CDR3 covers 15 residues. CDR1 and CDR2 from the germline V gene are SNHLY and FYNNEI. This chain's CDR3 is CASSSTLGQEEGYTF. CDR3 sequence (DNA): TGTGCCAGCAGTTCGACCCTCGGACAAGAGGAGGGCTACACCTTC.

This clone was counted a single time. The CDR3 DNA sequence: TGTGCCACCAGCGCCTTCCGCAAAGATACGCAGTATTTT. Protein sequence: CATSAFRKDTQYF. The J gene is TRBJ2-3, the V gene TRBV15; D unresolved. The CDR3 runs to 13 residues. The germline gives CDR1 LNHNV, CDR2 YYDKDF (reference sequence). Trimming took off 5 bases at V and 5 bases at J, with 11 bases between the two ends. Combining the CDR3 with reference TRBV15 and TRBJ2-3 gives the whole variable domain DAMVIQNPRYQVTQFGKPVTLSCSQTLNHNVMYWYQQKSSQAPKLLFHYYDKDFNNEADTPDNFQSRRPNTSFCFLDIRSPGLGDTAMYLCATSAFRKDTQYFGPGTRLTVL.

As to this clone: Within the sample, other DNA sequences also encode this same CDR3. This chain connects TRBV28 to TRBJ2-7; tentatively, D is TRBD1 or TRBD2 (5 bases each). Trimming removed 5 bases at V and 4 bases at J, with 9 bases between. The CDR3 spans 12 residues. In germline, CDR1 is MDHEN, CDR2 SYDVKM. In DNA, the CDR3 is TGTGCCAGCAGTCTCGAGGGGTACGAGCAGTACTTC. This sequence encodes CASSLEGYEQYF. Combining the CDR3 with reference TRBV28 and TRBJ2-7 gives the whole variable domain DVKVTQSSRYLVKRTGEKVFLECVQDMDHENMFWYRQDPGLGLRLIYFSYDVKMKEKGDIPEGYSVSREKKERFSLILESASTNQTSMYLCASSLEGYEQYFGPGTRLTVT.

The DNA for the CDR3 is TGTGCCAGCACCCCCGCTGGGGCCCAGCCCCAGCATTTT. Translation: CASTPAGAQPQHF. The V and J genes are TRBV28 and TRBJ1-5; D possibly corresponds to TRBD1 (5 bases). Germline CDR1 is MDHEN and CDR2 is SYDVKM. V was shortened by 7 bases and J by 7 bases, with 14 bases between the two germline ends. The CDR3 consists of 13 residues.

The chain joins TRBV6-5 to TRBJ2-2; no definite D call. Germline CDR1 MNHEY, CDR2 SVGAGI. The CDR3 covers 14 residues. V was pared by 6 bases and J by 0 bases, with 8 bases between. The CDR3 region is CASRATANTGELFF. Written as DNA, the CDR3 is TGTGCCAGCAGAGCCACAGCGAACACCGGGGAGCTGTTTTTT.

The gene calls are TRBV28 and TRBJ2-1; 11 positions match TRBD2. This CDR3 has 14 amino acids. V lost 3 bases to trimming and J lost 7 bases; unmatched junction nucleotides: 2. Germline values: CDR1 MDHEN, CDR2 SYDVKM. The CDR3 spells CASSFASGRNEQFF. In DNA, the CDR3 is TGTGCCAGCAGTTTCGCTAGCGGGAGGAATGAGCAGTTCTTC.

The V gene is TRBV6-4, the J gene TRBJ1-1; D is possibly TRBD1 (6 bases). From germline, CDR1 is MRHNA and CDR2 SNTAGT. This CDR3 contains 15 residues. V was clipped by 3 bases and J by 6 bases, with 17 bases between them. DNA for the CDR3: TGTGCCAGCAGTGAGTACAGGGTGAAAGGGGCTGAAGCTTTCTTT. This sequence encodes CASSEYRVKGAEAFF.

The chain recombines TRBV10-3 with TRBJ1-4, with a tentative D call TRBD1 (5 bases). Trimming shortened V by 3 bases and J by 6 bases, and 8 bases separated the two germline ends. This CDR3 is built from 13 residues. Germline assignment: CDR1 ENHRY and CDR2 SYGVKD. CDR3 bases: TGTGCCATCAGTGAAGCAGGGTATGAAAAACTGTTTTTT. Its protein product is CAISEAGYEKLFF.

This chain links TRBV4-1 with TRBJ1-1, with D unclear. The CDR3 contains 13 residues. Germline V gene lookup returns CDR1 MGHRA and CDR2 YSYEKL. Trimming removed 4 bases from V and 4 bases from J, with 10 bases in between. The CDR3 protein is CASSPRPGTEAFF. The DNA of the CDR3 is TGCGCCAGCAGCCCTCGACCAGGCACTGAAGCTTTCTTT.

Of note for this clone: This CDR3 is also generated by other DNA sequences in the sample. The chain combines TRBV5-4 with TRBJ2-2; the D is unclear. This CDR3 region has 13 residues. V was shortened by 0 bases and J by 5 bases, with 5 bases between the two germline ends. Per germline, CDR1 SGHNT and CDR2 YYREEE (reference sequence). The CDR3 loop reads CASSLVGTGELFF. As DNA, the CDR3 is TGTGCCAGCAGCTTGGTAGGAACCGGGGAGCTGTTTTTT.